The entry that follows covers one TCR beta chain sequence. No antigen is known for it. One base away there is no much larger clone; base qualities are not given. Genomic DNA was extracted from sorted cells for sequencing of the TCRbeta CDR3 region. The immunoSEQ Assay was used for sequencing of TCRbeta CDR3 regions. TCRdb retrieved this table from immuneACCESS and kept in-frame rearrangements only. Not all clones are present; in checked studies, unresolved V genes account for under half, and no reason is known for the remainder. A total of some 74,000 clones appear in this sample, around 87% of them only once. In total, the top ten clones hold more than 0.75% of the sample. The sample belongs to a study of OX40 agonist ivuxolimab in advanced cancers. Context from the whole study: The costimulatory receptor OX40 (CD134) was targeted by ivuxolimab, a fully human IgG2 agonistic monoclonal antibody. Prior anti-PD-1, anti-PD-L1 or anti-CTLA-4 therapy was permitted, and checkpoint inhibitors had been received by approximately 39% of dose-escalation patients. The paper reports the monotherapy dose-escalation portion (N of about 51 patients) of the phase I ivuxolimab trial. Intravenous ivuxolimab was administered to patients every 2 weeks at six dose levels: 0.01, 0.1, 0.3, 1.5, 3 and 10 mg/kg. Of the roughly 51 patients in dose escalation, about 20 had hepatocellular carcinoma, approximately 15 had melanoma, 9 had renal cell carcinoma and 9 had head and neck cancer. Partial responses were achieved by three dose-escalation patients, of whom one had hepatocellular carcinoma and two had cutaneous melanoma. The dose-escalation cohort was roughly 87% male with a mean age of about 54 years, ranging from roughly 20 to 80. Peripheral TCRbeta sequencing was intended to test whether TCR sequence diversity was altered and clonal T-cell expansion was caused by ivuxolimab.

V is clipped by 3 bases and J by 3 bases, and the sequence between their germline boundaries is 14 bases long. From the germline V gene, CDR1 is MDHEN and CDR2 is SYDVKM. The CDR3, from cysteine to phenylalanine, totals 15 residues. Only the CDR3 DNA stays, 45 bases, in frame from base 1. The trial excluded patients who had a history of autoimmune disease or were on systemic immunosuppression. Peripheral blood for TCR sequencing was collected from all dose cohorts at baseline, on cycle 4 day 1, and on cycle 7 day 1. Samples were obtained from an open-label, multicenter, first-in-human phase I dose-escalation trial of ivuxolimab. Adults with locally advanced or metastatic melanoma, renal cell, hepatocellular, or head and neck squamous cell carcinoma were enrolled in the trial. Before TCR sequencing, CD4+ T cells and CD8+ T cells from peripheral blood were sorted into separate populations. Broader findings and caveats from the paper: Low levels of normalized T-cell clonal expansion were also seen in some patients who did not respond. After ivuxolimab, more expanded clones were found on average in CD8+ T cells than in CD4+ T cells. The antigen specificity of the clonally expanded peripheral T cells was not determined. Partial responders in the 0.1-3.0 mg/kg groups had among the lowest normalized peripheral clonal expansion, especially among CD8+ T cells. At doses from 0.1 to 3.0 mg/kg, clonal expansion was seen in both CD4+ and CD8+ blood T cells between baseline and week 6.

Rearrangement joined TRBV28 to TRBJ1-2, with a tentative D gene TRBD1 over 6 matching bases. This TCR came from an adult with an advanced solid tumor such as melanoma, head and neck, liver or kidney cancer. Sequencing was performed on CD4+ or CD8+ T cells sorted from blood, taken in a trial of the OX40 agonist ivuxolimab. The CDR3 region has the sequence CASSFFSDRYYGYTF. The sequenced DNA is TGTGCCAGCAGTTTCTTCTCCGACAGGTACTATGGCTACACCTTC.